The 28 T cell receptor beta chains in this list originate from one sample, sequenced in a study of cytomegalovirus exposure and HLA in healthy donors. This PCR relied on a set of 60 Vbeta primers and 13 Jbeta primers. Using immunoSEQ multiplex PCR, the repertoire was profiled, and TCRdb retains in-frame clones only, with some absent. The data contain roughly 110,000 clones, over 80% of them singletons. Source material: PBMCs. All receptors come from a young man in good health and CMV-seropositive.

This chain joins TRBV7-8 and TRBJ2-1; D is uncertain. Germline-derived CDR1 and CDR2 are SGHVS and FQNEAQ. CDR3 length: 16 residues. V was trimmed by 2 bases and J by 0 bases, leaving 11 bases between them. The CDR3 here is CASSLTSSSSYNEQFF. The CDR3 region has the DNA TGTGCCAGCAGCTTAACGAGCTCAAGCTCCTACAATGAGCAGTTCTTC.

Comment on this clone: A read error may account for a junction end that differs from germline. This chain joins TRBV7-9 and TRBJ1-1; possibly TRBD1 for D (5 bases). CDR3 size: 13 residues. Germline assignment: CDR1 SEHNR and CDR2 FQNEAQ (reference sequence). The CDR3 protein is CSSSLEQAVEAFF. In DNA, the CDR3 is TGTTCCAGCAGCTTAGAACAGGCCGTGGAAGCTTTCTTT.

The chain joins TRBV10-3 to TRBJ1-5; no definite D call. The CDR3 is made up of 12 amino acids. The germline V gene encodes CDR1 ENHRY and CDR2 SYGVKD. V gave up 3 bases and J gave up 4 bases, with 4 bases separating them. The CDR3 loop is CAISDSNQPQHF. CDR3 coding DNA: TGTGCCATCAGTGACTCGAATCAGCCCCAGCATTTT.

CDR3 protein: CASSFTVARNTIYF. The CDR3 coding sequence is TGTGCCAGCAGCTTTACAGTGGCGAGAAACACCATATATTTT. The genes are TRBV5-8 and TRBJ1-3, with D hard to call. Trimming left V 2 bases short and J 5 bases short, with 11 bases between. The CDR3 covers 14 residues. CDR1 SGHTS and CDR2 YDEGEE come from the germline V gene.

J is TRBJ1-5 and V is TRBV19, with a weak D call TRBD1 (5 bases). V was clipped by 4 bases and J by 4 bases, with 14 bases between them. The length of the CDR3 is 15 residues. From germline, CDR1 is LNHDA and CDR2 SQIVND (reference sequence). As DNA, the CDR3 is TGTGCCAGTAGTACTCTTTTCGGGGGTAATCAGCCCCAGCATTTT. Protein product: CASSTLFGGNQPQHF.

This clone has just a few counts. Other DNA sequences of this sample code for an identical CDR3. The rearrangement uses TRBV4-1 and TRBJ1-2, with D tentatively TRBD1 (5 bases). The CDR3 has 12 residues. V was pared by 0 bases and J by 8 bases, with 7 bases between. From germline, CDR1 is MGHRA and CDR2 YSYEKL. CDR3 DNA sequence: TGCGCCAGCAGCCAAGAGTGGGGCGGCTACACCTTC. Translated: CASSQEWGGYTF.

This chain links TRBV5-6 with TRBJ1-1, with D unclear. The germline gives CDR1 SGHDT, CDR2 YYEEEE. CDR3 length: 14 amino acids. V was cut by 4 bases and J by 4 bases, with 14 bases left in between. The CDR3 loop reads CASSPLSPGTEAFF. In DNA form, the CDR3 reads TGTGCCAGCAGCCCACTTAGCCCGGGCACTGAAGCTTTCTTT.

CDR3 bases: TGTGCCAGCAGTGACTCAGGGGGGGGCAGCACAGATACGCAGTATTTT. Protein product: CASSDSGGGSTDTQYF. J is TRBJ2-3 and V is TRBV6-4, with D maybe TRBD2 (7 bases). The V gene's germline CDR1 is MRHNA and CDR2 SNTAGT. Trimming shortened V by 0 bases and J by 0 bases, and 10 bases separated the two germline ends. The CDR3 length is 16 residues.

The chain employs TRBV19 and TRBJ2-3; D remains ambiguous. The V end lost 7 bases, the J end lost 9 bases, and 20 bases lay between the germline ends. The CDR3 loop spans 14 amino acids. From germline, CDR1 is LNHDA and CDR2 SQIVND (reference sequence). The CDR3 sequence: CASNPAMTARTQYF. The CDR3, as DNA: TGTGCCAGTAACCCGGCGATGACCGCGAGGACGCAGTATTTT.

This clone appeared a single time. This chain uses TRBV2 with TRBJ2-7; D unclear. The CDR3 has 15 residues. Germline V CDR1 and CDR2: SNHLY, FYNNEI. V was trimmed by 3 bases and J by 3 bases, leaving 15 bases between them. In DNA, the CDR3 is TGTGCCAGCAGTGATCAAGCATTCTCCCACTACGAGCAGTACTTC. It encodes CASSDQAFSHYEQYF.

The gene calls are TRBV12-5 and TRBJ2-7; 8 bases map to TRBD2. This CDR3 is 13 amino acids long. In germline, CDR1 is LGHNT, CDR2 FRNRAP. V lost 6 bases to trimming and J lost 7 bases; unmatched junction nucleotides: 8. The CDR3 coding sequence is TGTGCTAGTGGGGGGGGACTAGTATTTGAGCAGTACTTC. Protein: CASGGGLVFEQYF.

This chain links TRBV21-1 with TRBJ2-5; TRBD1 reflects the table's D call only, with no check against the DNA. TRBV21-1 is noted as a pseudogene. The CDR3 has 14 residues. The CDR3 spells CASSRTGVSETQYF. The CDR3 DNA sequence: TGTGCCAGCAGTCGAACAGGGGTAAGTGAGACCCAGTACTTC.

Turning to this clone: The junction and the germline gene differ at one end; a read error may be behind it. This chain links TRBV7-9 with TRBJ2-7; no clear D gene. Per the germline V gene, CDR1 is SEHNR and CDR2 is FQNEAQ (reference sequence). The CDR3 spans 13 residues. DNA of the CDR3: TGTTCCAGCAGCCCCGGCGGTCCATACGAGCAGTACTTC. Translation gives CSSSPGGPYEQYF.

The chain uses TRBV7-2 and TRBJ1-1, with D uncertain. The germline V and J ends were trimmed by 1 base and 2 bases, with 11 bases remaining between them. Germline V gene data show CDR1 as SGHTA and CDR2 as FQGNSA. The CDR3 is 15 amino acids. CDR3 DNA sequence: TGTGCCAGCAGCTTAGGAGGGCCAGCTAACACTGAAGCTTTCTTT. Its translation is CASSLGGPANTEAFF.

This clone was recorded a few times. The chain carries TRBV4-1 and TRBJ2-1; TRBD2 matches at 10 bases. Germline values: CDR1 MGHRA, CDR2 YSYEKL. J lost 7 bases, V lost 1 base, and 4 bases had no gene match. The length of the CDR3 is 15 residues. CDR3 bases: TGCGCCAGCAGCCAAGTTTCTAGCGGGGGAAATGAGCAGTTCTTC. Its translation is CASSQVSSGGNEQFF.

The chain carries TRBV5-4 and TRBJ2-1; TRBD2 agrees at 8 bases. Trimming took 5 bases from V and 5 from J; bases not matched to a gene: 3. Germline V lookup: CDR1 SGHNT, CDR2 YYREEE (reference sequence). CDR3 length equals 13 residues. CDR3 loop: CASRAGADNEQFF. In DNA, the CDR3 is TGTGCCAGCAGAGCGGGGGCGGACAATGAGCAGTTCTTC. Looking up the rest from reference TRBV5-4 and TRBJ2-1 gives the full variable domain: ETGVTQSPTHLIKTRGQQVTLRCSSQSGHNTVSWYQQALGQGPQFIFQYYREEENGRGNFPPRFSGLQFPNYSSELNVNALELDDSALYLCASRAGADNEQFFGPGTRLTVL.

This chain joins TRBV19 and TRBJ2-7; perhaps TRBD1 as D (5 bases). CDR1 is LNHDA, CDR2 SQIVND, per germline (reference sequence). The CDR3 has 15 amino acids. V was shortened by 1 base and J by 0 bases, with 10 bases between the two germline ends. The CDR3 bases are TGTGCCAGTAGTATAGTCCAGGGTAGCTCCTACGAGCAGTACTTC. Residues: CASSIVQGSSYEQYF.

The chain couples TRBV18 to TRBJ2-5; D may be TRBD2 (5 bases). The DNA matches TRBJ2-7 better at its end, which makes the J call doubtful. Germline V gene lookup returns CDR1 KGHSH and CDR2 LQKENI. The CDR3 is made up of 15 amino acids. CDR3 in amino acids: CASSPRVRDWYEQYF. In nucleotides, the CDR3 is TGTGCCAGCTCACCGAGGGTTCGAGATTGGTACGAGCAGTACTTC.

The CDR3 loop reads CSVGGTRTIQGDEQFF. The CDR3 DNA follows: TGCAGCGTTGGAGGGACCCGGACTATCCAGGGGGATGAGCAGTTCTTC. This chain links TRBV29-1 with TRBJ2-1, with D maybe TRBD1 (7 bases). The V and J ends lost 4 bases and 8 bases respectively, with 24 bases between them. The CDR3 is made up of 16 amino acids. Germline V gene lookup returns CDR1 SQVTM and CDR2 ANQGSEA.

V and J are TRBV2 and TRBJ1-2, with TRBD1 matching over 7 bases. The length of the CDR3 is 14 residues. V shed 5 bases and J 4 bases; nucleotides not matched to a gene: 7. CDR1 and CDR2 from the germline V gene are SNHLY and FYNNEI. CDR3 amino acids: CASSIGQARYGYTF. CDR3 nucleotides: TGTGCCAGCAGTATTGGACAGGCCCGCTATGGCTACACCTTC.

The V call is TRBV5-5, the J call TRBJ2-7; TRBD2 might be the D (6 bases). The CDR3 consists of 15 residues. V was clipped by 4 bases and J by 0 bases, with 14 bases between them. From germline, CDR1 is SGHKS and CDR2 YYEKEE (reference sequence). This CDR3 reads CASSLNPRGSYEQYF. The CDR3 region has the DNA TGTGCCAGCAGCCTCAACCCGCGGGGCTCCTACGAGCAGTACTTC.

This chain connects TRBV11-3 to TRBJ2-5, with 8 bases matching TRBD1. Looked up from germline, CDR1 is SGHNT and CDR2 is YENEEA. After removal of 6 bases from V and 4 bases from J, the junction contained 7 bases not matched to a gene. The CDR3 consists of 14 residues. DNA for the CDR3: TGTGCCAGCAGTCGGACAGGGTTAGGAGAGACCCAGTACTTC. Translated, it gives CASSRTGLGETQYF.

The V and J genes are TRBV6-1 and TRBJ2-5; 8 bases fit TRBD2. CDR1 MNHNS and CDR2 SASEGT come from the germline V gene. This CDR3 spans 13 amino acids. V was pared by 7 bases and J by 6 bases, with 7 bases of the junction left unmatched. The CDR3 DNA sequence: TGTGCCAGCACGGGGGGGGCGGGCCAGACCCAGTACTTC. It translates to CASTGGAGQTQYF.

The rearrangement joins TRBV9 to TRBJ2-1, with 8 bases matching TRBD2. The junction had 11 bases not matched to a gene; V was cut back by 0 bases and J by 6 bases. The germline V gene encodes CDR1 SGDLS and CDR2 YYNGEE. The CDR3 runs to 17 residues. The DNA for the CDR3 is TGTGCCAGCAGCGTAGAGACGATTAGCGGGGTGGTCAATGAGCAGTTCTTC. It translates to CASSVETISGVVNEQFF.

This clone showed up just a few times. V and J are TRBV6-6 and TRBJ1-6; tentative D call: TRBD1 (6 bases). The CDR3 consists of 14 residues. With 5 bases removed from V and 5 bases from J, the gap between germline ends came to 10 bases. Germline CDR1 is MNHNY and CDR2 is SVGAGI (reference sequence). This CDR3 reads CASSGQPNNSPLHF. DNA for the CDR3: TGTGCCAGCAGTGGACAGCCTAATAATTCACCCCTCCACTTT.

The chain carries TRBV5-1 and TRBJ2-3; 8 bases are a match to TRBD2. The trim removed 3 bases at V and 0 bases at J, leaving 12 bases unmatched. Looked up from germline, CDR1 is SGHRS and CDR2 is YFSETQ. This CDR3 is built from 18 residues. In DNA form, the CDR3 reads TGCGCCAGCAGCTGGGGGCGCAGCGGGGGCCCCAGCACAGATACGCAGTATTTT. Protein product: CASSWGRSGGPSTDTQYF.

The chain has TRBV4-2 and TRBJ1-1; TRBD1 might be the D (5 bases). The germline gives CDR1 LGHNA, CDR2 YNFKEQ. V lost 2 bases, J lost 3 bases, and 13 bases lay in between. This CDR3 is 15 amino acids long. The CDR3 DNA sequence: TGTGCCAGCAGCCAAAGTGGGGCTAGGGACACTGAAGCTTTCTTT. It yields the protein CASSQSGARDTEAFF.

CDR3 sequence: CASSLASGGTRETQYF. Here the CDR3 DNA reads TGTGCCAGCAGCTTGGCTAGCGGGGGGACGCGAGAGACCCAGTACTTC. The chain joins TRBV5-5 to TRBJ2-5; 11 bases are a match to TRBD2. Looked up from germline, CDR1 is SGHKS and CDR2 is YYEKEE (reference sequence). CDR3 size: 16 residues. With 0 bases clipped from V and 4 bases from J, the junction kept 5 bases outside the gene matches. The entire variable domain, with the rest obtained from reference TRBV5-5 and TRBJ2-5, is as follows: DAGVTQSPTHLIKTRGQQVTLRCSPISGHKSVSWYQQVLGQGPQFIFQYYEKEERGRGNFPDRFSARQFPNYSSELNVNALLLGDSALYLCASSLASGGTRETQYFGPGTRLLVL.